These 16 T cell receptor beta chains share one sample of origin, sequenced in a study of blood T cell repertoires in COVID-19. The method was immunoSEQ multiplex PCR; TCRdb's version includes in-frame clones alone and lacks a portion of them. In the table there are roughly 70,000 clones, about four fifths of which are singletons. Sequencing was performed on peripheral blood. Receptors were obtained from a man in his 70s who had recovered from COVID-19.

The chain couples TRBV10-3 to TRBJ2-7, with a possible D match to TRBD2 (5 bases). Trimming pared 8 bases from V and 3 bases from J, leaving 23 bases between. CDR1 is ENHRY, CDR2 SYGVKD, per germline. The length of the CDR3 is 16 residues. CDR3 nucleotides: TGTGCCATCGCAAGAGGGCTCGGGAATTCGGTCTACGAGCAGTACTTC. Protein product: CAIARGLGNSVYEQYF.

The V and J genes are TRBV15 and TRBJ2-3; TRBD2 is a possible D gene (6 bases). This CDR3 has 17 residues. The germline V gene has CDR1 LNHNV and CDR2 YYDKDF (reference sequence). The V end was cut by 1 base, the J end by 4 bases, with 18 bases between. The CDR3 nucleotides read TGTGCCACCAGCAGAGGAGTTACGCGAGGAGGGCCAGATACGCAGTATTTT. As protein: CATSRGVTRGGPDTQYF.

V and J are TRBV7-4 and TRBJ2-7, with D possibly matching TRBD1 (6 bases). Trimming shortened V by 5 bases and J by 4 bases, and 30 bases separated the two germline ends. Germline V gene sequence: CDR1 SGHVT, CDR2 SQSDAQ. The CDR3 is 19 residues long. The CDR3 nucleotides are TGTGCCAGCAGCCATGTGGACCCCCGACAGGTCACCGGGCGTTACGAGCAGTACTTC. Residues: CASSHVDPRQVTGRYEQYF.

The gene calls are TRBV9 and TRBJ2-2; D uncertain. The CDR3 totals 13 residues. Germline V CDR1 and CDR2: SGDLS, YYNGEE. Between the trimmed V and J ends, which lost 2 bases and 4 bases, there was a span of 6 bases. Written as DNA, the CDR3 is TGTGCCAGCAGCGTCCTAACCACCGGGGAGCTGTTTTTT. It yields the protein CASSVLTTGELFF.

The J gene is TRBJ1-2, the V gene TRBV5-5; tentative D call: TRBD1 (5 bases). The CDR3 length is 15 residues. Germline V gene data show CDR1 as SGHKS and CDR2 as YYEKEE (reference sequence). Trimming cost V 3 bases and J 0 bases, with 12 bases left between them. The DNA for the CDR3 is TGTGCCAGCAGCTGGACATCGAATTCTAACTATGGCTACACCTTC. Translating gives CASSWTSNSNYGYTF.

V and J are TRBV11-2 and TRBJ1-1, with D perhaps matching TRBD1 (5 bases). This CDR3 is 14 amino acids long. Germline V gives CDR1 SGHAT, CDR2 FQNNGV. Trimming took off 3 bases at V and 3 bases at J, with 11 bases between the two ends. This CDR3 is CASSFTEGDTEAFF. The CDR3 coding sequence is TGTGCCAGCAGCTTTACGGAAGGGGACACTGAAGCTTTCTTT.

V is TRBV7-8 and J is TRBJ1-6; D uncertain. The germline gives CDR1 SGHVS, CDR2 FQNEAQ. CDR3 length: 16 amino acids. The V end lost 1 base, the J end lost 7 bases, and 14 bases lay between the germline ends. The CDR3 reads CASSLVSTGRNSPLHF. CDR3 coding DNA: TGTGCCAGCAGCTTAGTCTCCACGGGTAGAAATTCACCCCTCCACTTT.

V is TRBV19 and J is TRBJ2-1, with D possibly matching TRBD1 (5 bases). The V gene lost 4 bases and the J gene lost 4 bases, with 14 bases spanning the gap. The V gene's germline CDR1 is LNHDA and CDR2 SQIVND (reference sequence). This CDR3 is 15 amino acids long. The CDR3 spells CASSTPTTGYNEQFF. The CDR3 coding sequence is TGTGCCAGTAGTACACCCACCACAGGATACAATGAGCAGTTCTTC.

The rearrangement joins TRBV7-2 to TRBJ2-5; tentatively, D is TRBD2 (5 bases). The CDR3 sequence is 13 residues long. Germline V gene sequence: CDR1 SGHTA, CDR2 FQGNSA. The V gene lost 1 base and the J gene lost 7 bases, with 10 bases spanning the gap. The CDR3 reads CASSLDDLATQYF. CDR3 bases: TGTGCCAGCAGCTTAGATGACCTAGCGACCCAGTACTTC.

This clone was found a few times. This chain links TRBV15 with TRBJ2-3, with 11 bases identical to TRBD2. The V segment lost 3 bases and the J segment 0 bases; nucleotides outside the gene matches: 8. Germline assignment: CDR1 LNHNV and CDR2 YYDKDF (reference sequence). The CDR3 has 18 amino acids. This chain's CDR3 is CATSSPGTSGSSTDTQYF. CDR3 nucleotides: TGTGCCACCAGCAGTCCCGGGACTAGCGGATCTAGCACAGATACGCAGTATTTT. The full variable domain, completed using reference TRBV15 and TRBJ2-3, is DAMVIQNPRYQVTQFGKPVTLSCSQTLNHNVMYWYQQKSSQAPKLLFHYYDKDFNNEADTPDNFQSRRPNTSFCFLDIRSPGLGDTAMYLCATSSPGTSGSSTDTQYFGPGTRLTVL.

V gene TRBV5-8 combines with J gene TRBJ2-3; D remains unclear. With 4 bases removed from V and 4 bases from J, the gap between germline ends came to 10 bases. The CDR3 loop spans 13 amino acids. From germline, CDR1 is SGHTS and CDR2 YDEGEE. This chain's CDR3 is CASSGTPSDTQYF. The CDR3 nucleotides are TGTGCCAGCAGCGGTACTCCCTCAGATACGCAGTATTTT.

V is TRBV24-1 and J is TRBJ1-5, with D perhaps TRBD1 (5 bases). CDR3 length: 13 amino acids. CDR1 and CDR2 from the germline V gene are KGHDR and SFDVKD. Trimming pared 9 bases from V and 4 bases from J, leaving 12 bases between. CDR3 DNA: TGTGCCACCCAGAAGGGGCGAAATCAGCCCCAGCATTTT. Its protein is CATQKGRNQPQHF.

The rearrangement joins TRBV6-2 or TRBV6-3 to TRBJ2-1; maybe TRBD1 (6 bases). CDR1 is MNHEY, CDR2 SVGEGT, per germline. The CDR3 has 17 amino acids. The V and J ends lost 5 bases and 1 base respectively, with 18 bases between them. CDR3 amino acids: CASSPRGFQASYNEQFF. CDR3 bases: TGTGCCAGCAGTCCCAGGGGCTTCCAGGCTTCCTACAATGAGCAGTTCTTC.

This clone was recorded only once. The chain employs TRBV7-2 and TRBJ1-1; D possibly corresponds to TRBD1 (5 bases). The germline V and J ends were trimmed by 5 bases and 8 bases, with 18 bases remaining between them. Germline V gene sequence: CDR1 SGHTA, CDR2 FQGNSA. There are 14 residues in the CDR3. CDR3 in amino acids: CASSAEAGPFEAFF. The CDR3 DNA is TGTGCCAGCAGCGCCGAGGCAGGGCCCTTCGAAGCTTTCTTT.

This chain links TRBV7-3 with TRBJ1-2, with D perhaps matching TRBD1 (5 bases). Germline V gene lookup returns CDR1 SGHTA and CDR2 FQGTGA. This CDR3 comprises 13 residues. The V end was cut by 5 bases, the J end by 4 bases, with 11 bases between. DNA for the CDR3: TGTGCCAGCAGCCGGGGGTTTGGCTATGGCTACACCTTC. The encoded protein is CASSRGFGYGYTF.

The chain combines TRBV25-1 with TRBJ1-6; D is ambiguous. The length of the CDR3 is 12 residues. Germline CDR1 and CDR2: MGHDK and SYGVNS. V was trimmed by 3 bases and J by 9 bases, leaving 6 bases between them. The CDR3 DNA sequence: TGTGCCAGCAGTGACGAGATTTCACCCCTCCACTTT. This translates into CASSDEISPLHF. The full variable domain, completed using reference TRBV25-1 and TRBJ1-6, is EADIYQTPRYLVIGTGKKITLECSQTMGHDKMYWYQQDPGMELHLIHYSYGVNSTEKGDLSSESTVSRIRTEHFPLTLESARPSHTSQYLCASSDEISPLHFGNGTRLTVT.